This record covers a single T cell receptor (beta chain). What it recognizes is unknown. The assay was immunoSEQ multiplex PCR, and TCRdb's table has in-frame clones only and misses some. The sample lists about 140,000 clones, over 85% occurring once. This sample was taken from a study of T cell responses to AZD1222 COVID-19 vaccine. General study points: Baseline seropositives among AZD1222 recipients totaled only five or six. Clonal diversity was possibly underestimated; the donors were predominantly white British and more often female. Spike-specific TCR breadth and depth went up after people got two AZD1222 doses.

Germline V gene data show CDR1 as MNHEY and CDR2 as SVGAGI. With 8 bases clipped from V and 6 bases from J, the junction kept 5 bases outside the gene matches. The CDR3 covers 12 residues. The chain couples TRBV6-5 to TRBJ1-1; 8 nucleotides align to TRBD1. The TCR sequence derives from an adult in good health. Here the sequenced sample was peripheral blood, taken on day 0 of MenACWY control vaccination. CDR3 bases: TGTGCCAGCTTGGACAGGGCGTCTGAAGCTTTCTTT. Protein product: CASLDRASEAFF.